The TCR beta chain described here comes from a study of CD8 T cells in ankylosing spondylitis. This clonotype showed up just a few times. What it recognizes is unknown. Molecular-barcoded quantitative 5'-RACE produced these TCR beta libraries. TCRdb reprocessed the 5' RACE reads with MiXCR, giving one entry per CDR3 protein. The sample includes about 39,000 distinct CDR3 sequences, 10% of them seen just once. Study conclusions and caveats: Within matched ankylosing spondylitis synovial fluid, disease-linked clones were reportedly significantly enriched. Ankylosing spondylitis blood appeared to carry a characteristic TCR beta motif of roughly 8 highly homologous variants. Disease-linked clones bore a CD8+ phenotype and were relatively rare in peripheral blood.

Trimming cost V 3 bases and J 12 bases, with 18 bases left between them. CDR3 size: 14 residues. Germline assignment: CDR1 SGHVS and CDR2 FQNEAQ. V is TRBV7-8 and J is TRBJ2-1, with a weak D call TRBD1 (5 bases). This receptor was obtained from a male donor with ankylosing spondylitis or in good health (not recorded which). Sequences were obtained from blood, either unsorted or a sorted T cell fraction (not recorded which). The CDR3 reads CASSFHPDNRRQFF. CDR3 in DNA: TGTGCCAGCAGCTTTCACCCGGACAATCGGAGGCAGTTCTTC.